The 21 T cell receptor beta chains in this list originate from one sample, sequenced in a study of shared clonotypes between healthy human individuals. TCRdb's copy holds only in-frame clones and misses some; the assay was immunoSEQ multiplex PCR. The data show under 2,000,000 clones, less than 95% seen once. Selected positively for CCR7 and CD45RO-negative, naive CD8 cells excluded terminally differentiated effector memory CD45RA+ cells. Material for sequencing was naive CD8+ T cells sorted from blood. Receptors were obtained from a man aged 18-30 years in good health.

This sequence joins TRBV11-2 and TRBJ2-1; TRBD2 matches 12 bases. The CDR3 spans 16 residues. J was trimmed by 8 bases and V by 5 bases; bases with no gene match: 10. Germline assignment: CDR1 SGHAT and CDR2 FQNNGV. CDR3 region: CASSQTWTSGDYEQFF. The CDR3 DNA sequence: TGTGCCAGCAGCCAAACCTGGACTAGCGGGGACTATGAGCAGTTCTTC.

A single count supports this clone. The rearrangement links TRBV6-1 to TRBJ2-7; the D is unclear. V lost 10 bases, J lost 4 bases, and 14 bases lay in between. This CDR3 comprises 12 residues. Looked up from germline, CDR1 is MNHNS and CDR2 is SASEGT. For the CDR3, the DNA is TGTGCCACCAGAGGTGGGGTTTACGAGCAGTACTTC. Protein product: CATRGGVYEQYF.

In the case of this clone: The same CDR3 can be traced to other DNA sequences in this sample. V is TRBV27 and J is TRBJ2-7, with 8 bases lining up with TRBD1. The junction had 5 bases not matched to a gene; V was cut back by 5 bases and J by 2 bases. Germline-derived CDR1 and CDR2 are MNHEY and SMNVEV (reference sequence). The CDR3 extends over 14 amino acids. The CDR3 nucleotides are TGTGCCAGCAGTCCCCGGGACAGGACCTACGAGCAGTACTTC. Protein sequence: CASSPRDRTYEQYF.

V is TRBV30 and J is TRBJ2-5, with D unclear. Deletions cut 0 bases from V and 9 bases from J, with 17 bases between. This CDR3 region has 14 residues. Germline values: CDR1 GTSNPN, CDR2 SVGIG (reference sequence). CDR3 region: CAWSVALGFVAQYF. CDR3 nucleotide sequence: TGTGCCTGGAGTGTAGCTCTAGGTTTCGTTGCCCAGTACTTC.

J is TRBJ1-4 and V is TRBV5-6; D call uncertain. CDR1 is SGHDT, CDR2 YYEEEE, per germline. There are 13 residues in the CDR3. Deletions cut 2 bases from V and 6 bases from J, with 8 bases between. This CDR3 reads CASSFSTDEKLFF. The CDR3 DNA follows: TGTGCCAGCAGCTTTTCGACTGATGAAAAACTGTTTTTT.

This rearrangement joins TRBV7-9 to TRBJ2-1, with D possibly being TRBD1 (5 bases). The CDR3 is 16 residues long. The germline V and J ends were trimmed by 1 base and 8 bases, with 18 bases remaining between them. Looked up from germline, CDR1 is SEHNR and CDR2 is FQNEAQ (reference sequence). CDR3 DNA sequence: TGTGCCAGCAGCTTAGTGGGCCTAACCTCAGGGTATGAGCAGTTCTTC. Its protein product is CASSLVGLTSGYEQFF.

This CDR3 is CASSAGNPEHEQYF. The CDR3 DNA reads as TGTGCCAGCAGCGCCGGTAACCCTGAGCACGAGCAGTACTTC. The chain is built from TRBV9 and TRBJ2-7; no reliable D call. The CDR3 has 14 amino acids. With 3 bases removed from V and 5 bases from J, the gap between germline ends came to 15 bases. Germline CDR1 is SGDLS and CDR2 is YYNGEE.

The chain links TRBV19 to TRBJ1-1; 9 nucleotides line up with TRBD1. Germline CDR1 reads LNHDA; CDR2 reads SQIVND (reference sequence). The CDR3 has 15 residues. Trimming removed 4 bases from V and 1 base from J; junction bases left unmatched: 4. Written as DNA, the CDR3 is TGTGCCAGTAGTAGCCCGGGACAGGGGAACACTGAAGCTTTCTTT. Translation: CASSSPGQGNTEAFF. The full variable domain, completed using reference TRBV19 and TRBJ1-1, is DGGITQSPKYLFRKEGQNVTLSCEQNLNHDAMYWYRQDPGQGLRLIYYSQIVNDFQKGDIAEGYSVSREKKESFPLTVTSAQKNPTAFYLCASSSPGQGNTEAFFGQGTRLTVV.

On this clone: Mismatch with germline at one junction end may stem from a read error. The chain recombines TRBV7-7 with TRBJ2-5; D remains ambiguous. Germline lookup yields CDR1 SSHAT and CDR2 FNYEAQ (reference sequence). This CDR3 spans 14 amino acids. The CDR3 region is CASSPTFWAETQYF. CDR3 bases: TGTGCTAGCAGCCCCACCTTCTGGGCCGAGACCCAGTACTTC.

This clone was detected once. In DNA form, the CDR3 reads TGTGCCAGCGGGGCAGATGGGTCCTACGAGCAGTACTTC. It yields the protein CASGADGSYEQYF. This chain uses TRBV2 with TRBJ2-7; TRBD1 might be the D (5 bases). Deletions cut 8 bases from V and 1 base from J, with 12 bases between. Germline V gene data show CDR1 as SNHLY and CDR2 as FYNNEI. This CDR3 has 13 residues.

The V call is TRBV2, the J call TRBJ1-2; TRBD1 might be the D (6 bases). With 2 bases removed from V and 3 bases from J, the gap between germline ends came to 13 bases. Germline V gene data show CDR1 as SNHLY and CDR2 as FYNNEI. This CDR3 comprises 15 residues. Written as DNA, the CDR3 is TGTGCCAGCAGTGAAATGCTCGGACAGTACTATGGCTACACCTTC. Its protein is CASSEMLGQYYGYTF.

The CDR3 nucleotides are TGTGCCAGCAGTCCGGCTGGACAGGGGGGCACTGAAGCTTTCTTT. It is translated as CASSPAGQGGTEAFF. The V call is TRBV6-5, the J call TRBJ1-1; 10 bases are a match to TRBD1. CDR1 is MNHEY, CDR2 SVGAGI, per germline. The CDR3 covers 15 residues. With 5 bases clipped from V and 4 bases from J, the junction kept 7 bases outside the gene matches.

This rearrangement joins TRBV25-1 to TRBJ1-3; TRBD1 aligns across 7 bases. This CDR3 region has 14 residues. CDR1 MGHDK and CDR2 SYGVNS come from the germline V gene. Trimming removed 2 bases from V and 3 bases from J; junction bases left unmatched: 1. Here the CDR3 DNA reads TGTGCCAGCAGTGAAGCAGGGGGTGGAAACACCATATATTTT. This gives the protein CASSEAGGGNTIYF.

The chain has TRBV6-5 and TRBJ2-6; D not certain. Deletions cut 3 bases from V and 12 bases from J, with 9 bases between. The CDR3 runs 12 residues. CDR1 MNHEY and CDR2 SVGAGI come from the germline V gene. The chain's CDR3 is CASSYSEGVLTF. CDR3 nucleotides: TGTGCCAGCAGTTATTCTGAAGGCGTCCTGACTTTC.

The chain combines TRBV15 with TRBJ2-1; 8 bases are shared with TRBD2. Germline CDR1 is LNHNV and CDR2 is YYDKDF (reference sequence). The CDR3 has 12 residues. Trimming cost V 4 bases and J 16 bases; bases outside gene matches: 9. CDR3 sequence reads: CATSITGGASFF. Written as DNA, the CDR3 is TGTGCCACCAGCATTACCGGGGGGGCGAGTTTCTTC.

V usage is TRBV13 and J usage is TRBJ1-2; TRBD1 matches at 7 bases. This CDR3 is 14 amino acids long. Trimming took 0 bases from V and 4 from J; bases not matched to a gene: 2. Germline-derived CDR1 and CDR2 are PRHDT and FYEKMQ (reference sequence). As DNA, the CDR3 is TGTGCCAGCAGCTTAGGCAGGGGGATCTATGGCTACACCTTC. It specifies CASSLGRGIYGYTF.

The CDR3 DNA follows: TGCAGCGTTTCTCAGGAAGCCTACGAGCAGTACTTC. Residues: CSVSQEAYEQYF. The rearrangement uses TRBV29-1 and TRBJ2-7; D unclear. The CDR3 contains 12 residues. Trimming pared 5 bases from V and 2 bases from J, leaving 10 bases between. Germline V gene lookup returns CDR1 SQVTM and CDR2 ANQGSEA.

The chain employs TRBV4-3 and TRBJ2-1; no clear D gene. The CDR3 runs 16 residues. Trimming took 0 bases from V and 0 from J, leaving 9 bases between them. Germline assignment: CDR1 LGHNA and CDR2 YSLEER. The CDR3 loop is CASSQDLWSSYNEQFF. In DNA, the CDR3 is TGCGCCAGCAGCCAAGATCTCTGGAGCTCCTACAATGAGCAGTTCTTC.

The chain carries TRBV4-1 and TRBJ2-6; unclear D gene. There are 13 residues in the CDR3. The germline V and J ends were trimmed by 0 bases and 11 bases, with 8 bases remaining between them. Germline V gene lookup returns CDR1 MGHRA and CDR2 YSYEKL. CDR3 DNA: TGCGCCAGCAGCCAAGATGTCTTCGACGTCCTGACTTTC. As protein: CASSQDVFDVLTF.

The V call is TRBV4-1, the J call TRBJ1-5; 10 bases map to TRBD1. Trimming removed 4 bases from V and 4 bases from J; junction bases left unmatched: 1. Germline V gene lookup returns CDR1 MGHRA and CDR2 YSYEKL. The CDR3 loop spans 14 amino acids. This CDR3 is CASSPGQGNQPQHF. CDR3 DNA sequence: TGCGCCAGCAGCCCGGGACAGGGGAATCAGCCCCAGCATTTT.

The chain has TRBV29-1 and TRBJ2-2; D gene uncertain. Germline V CDR1 and CDR2: SQVTM, ANQGSEA. With 8 bases removed from V and 2 bases from J, the gap between germline ends came to 9 bases. The CDR3 is 12 amino acids. CDR3 sequence reads: CSLWGNTGELFF. CDR3 nucleotide sequence: TGCAGCCTGTGGGGAAACACCGGGGAGCTGTTTTTT.